The clone carrying this T cell receptor beta chain was found many times. The data were obtained in a study of T cells in Graves' hyperthyroidism and ophthalmopathy. Germline V gives CDR1 SGHRS, CDR2 YFSETQ. After removal of 4 bases from V and 4 bases from J, the junction contained 7 bases not matched to a gene. This CDR3 region has 15 residues. The source material, RNA transcripts, was used to amplify TCR beta CDR3 regions. Primed by the HTBI set, a first-round RT-PCR was run on the TCR CDR3. MiXCR was run by TCRdb on the multiplex PCR reads, yielding one entry per CDR3 protein. The data hold approximately 100,000 distinct CDR3 sequences, with roughly 40% observed a single time.

The sequenced sample was peripheral blood or thyroid tissue (not recorded which). V and J are TRBV5-1 and TRBJ2-5; TRBD1 matches at 10 bases. This clonotype was sampled from a woman under 40 with Graves' hyperthyroidism. The CDR3 nucleotides read TGCGCCAGCAGCATCGGGACAGGGGATTCAGAGACCCAGTACTTC. It yields the protein CASSIGTGDSETQYF. The full variable domain, with the rest looked up from reference TRBV5-1 and TRBJ2-5, is KAGVTQTPRYLIKTRGQQVTLSCSPISGHRSVSWYQQTPGQGLQFLFEYFSETQRNKGNFPGRFSGRQFSNSRSEMNVSTLELGDSALYLCASSIGTGDSETQYFGPGTRLLVL.